Below, one TCR beta chain is given with its context. Its antigen remains unknown. Primers: 52 TRBV forward and 13 TRBJ reverse. TCRdb keeps only in-frame clones here, not all; method: immunoSEQ multiplex PCR. This sample yields tens of thousands of clones, of which over 90% are seen a single time; over 0.8% belongs to the top ten. The length of the CDR3 is 17 residues. Trimming cost V 5 bases and J 0 bases, with 17 bases left between them. The germline CDR1 and CDR2 sequences are MDHEN and SYDVKM. All CD3G-deficient patients showed autoimmunity, more severe in two. Patients, 2 to 39 years old, had expanded memory T-cell proportions. These data come from a study of regulatory T cells. Points from the study as a whole: Regulatory T cells showed the strongest V-J pair restriction and V/J gene skewing among patient repertoires. In CD3G-deficient patients, conventional CD4+ T cells were enriched for hydrophobic CDR3 residues at positions 6 and 7.

Sequencing used conventional CD4+ T cells sorted from blood. The chain uses TRBV28 and TRBJ2-4; D possibly corresponds to TRBD1 (6 bases). The sequence was collected from a child under 10 years old with CD3G deficiency. In nucleotides, the CDR3 is TGTGCCAGCAGTCCGGGACACCGGATACTAGCCAAAAACATTCAGTACTTC. Translating it yields CASSPGHRILAKNIQYF.